These 27 T cell receptor beta chains share one sample of origin, sequenced in a study of immune cell composition in non-small cell lung cancer. The assay was immunoSEQ multiplex PCR, and TCRdb's table has in-frame clones only and misses some. The sample shows around 2,600 clones, approximately 80% of them seen only once. Normal lung sampling was at least 3 cm from the tumour, as distant as possible. Material: non-adjacent lung tissue. The receptors come from a human donor with non-small cell lung cancer.

The gene calls are TRBV27 and TRBJ2-1; 9 bases are shared with TRBD2. The CDR3 runs to 17 residues. Per germline, CDR1 MNHEY and CDR2 SMNVEV (reference sequence). V was clipped by 4 bases and J by 6 bases; unmatched bases: 13. CDR3 loop: CASSSAEAGGRFNEQFF. The CDR3 nucleotides read TGTGCCAGCAGTTCCGCAGAAGCGGGGGGACGATTCAATGAGCAGTTCTTC.

This clone was counted once. The chain employs TRBV5-1 and TRBJ2-5, with 10 bases aligning to TRBD1. The V gene's germline CDR1 is SGHRS and CDR2 YFSETQ. This CDR3 spans 15 amino acids. V lost 3 bases, J lost 5 bases, and 7 bases stayed unmatched. In DNA, the CDR3 is TGCGCCAGCAGCTCCCCGACAGGGGGCCAGGAGACCCAGTACTTC. Protein product: CASSSPTGGQETQYF.

This clone has only a few counts. The chain recombines TRBV19 with TRBJ2-4, with 9 bases aligning to TRBD1. The CDR3 extends over 11 amino acids. Germline lookup yields CDR1 LNHDA and CDR2 SQIVND (reference sequence). The trim removed 10 bases at V and 15 bases at J, leaving 10 bases unmatched. In DNA form, the CDR3 reads TGTGCCACCGGGACAGGGACTCTACGGTACTTC. Amino acid sequence: CATGTGTLRYF.

The chain employs TRBV7-2 and TRBJ2-4; weak D call: TRBD2 (5 bases). This CDR3 has 15 residues. CDR1 is SGHTA and CDR2 is FQGNSA in the germline V gene. With 1 base removed from V and 5 bases from J, the gap between germline ends came to 12 bases. The CDR3 nucleotides are TGTGCCAGCAGCTTAGGTGGATCTAGCCAAAACATTCAGTACTTC. This codes for CASSLGGSSQNIQYF.

The chain is built from TRBV18 and TRBJ2-3, with TRBD2 matching over 10 bases. CDR3 length equals 14 residues. Germline trimming cut 8 bases from V and 1 base from J; bases unmatched to any gene: 3. CDR1 and CDR2 (germline): KGHSH, LQKENI. In DNA form, the CDR3 reads TGTGCCAGCGGGACTAGCGCGGGCACAGATACGCAGTATTTT. Translation: CASGTSAGTDTQYF.

This clone was recorded only once. V usage is TRBV7-2 and J usage is TRBJ2-3; 7 nucleotides match TRBD2. Germline lookup yields CDR1 SGHTA and CDR2 FQGNSA. After removal of 5 bases from V and 8 bases from J, the junction contained 7 bases not matched to a gene. The CDR3 runs 13 residues. The CDR3 DNA reads as TGTGCCAGCAGCCCCATCGGGGGGTCTACGCAGTATTTT. It translates to CASSPIGGSTQYF.

V and J are TRBV29-1 and TRBJ2-2, with 9 bases lining up with TRBD1. CDR3 size: 12 residues. V was clipped by 7 bases and J by 8 bases; unmatched bases: 5. Germline V gives CDR1 SQVTM, CDR2 ANQGSEA. CDR3 protein: CSANRGRGELFF. The CDR3 DNA follows: TGCAGCGCGAACAGGGGGCGAGGGGAGCTGTTTTTT.

The V and J genes are TRBV21-1 and TRBJ1-1. TRBV21-1 is labeled a pseudogene. The length of the CDR3 is 15 residues. For the CDR3, the DNA is TGTGCCAGCAGCAAAAAAATGCCCGGCGGGCCCGGAGCTTTCTTT. As protein: CASSKKMPGGPGAFF.

This clone has a handful of counts. The V and J genes are TRBV7-2 and TRBJ1-1, with TRBD1 identical over 9 bases. Germline CDR1 reads SGHTA; CDR2 reads FQGNSA. Trimming removed 5 bases from V and 7 bases from J; junction bases left unmatched: 8. The CDR3 is 14 residues long. The CDR3 loop is CASSQDGTGYEAFF. CDR3 DNA sequence: TGTGCCAGCAGCCAGGACGGGACAGGGTATGAAGCTTTCTTT.

For the CDR3, the DNA is TGTGCCAGCAGCCCAAGAACAGGGGACGAGCAGTACTTC. This codes for CASSPRTGDEQYF. This chain joins TRBV11-2 and TRBJ2-7; 7 positions match TRBD1. V was pared by 5 bases and J by 5 bases, with 6 bases of the junction left unmatched. The germline V gene has CDR1 SGHAT and CDR2 FQNNGV. The CDR3 covers 13 residues. Full variable domain (rest looked up from reference TRBV11-2 and TRBJ2-7): EAGVAQSPRYKIIEKRQSVAFWCNPISGHATLYWYQQILGQGPKLLIQFQNNGVVDDSQLPKDRFSAERLKGVDSTLKIQPAKLEDSAVYLCASSPRTGDEQYFGPGTRLTVT.

The rearrangement links TRBV5-1 to TRBJ1-4; TRBD1 might be the D (6 bases). From germline, CDR1 is SGHRS and CDR2 YFSETQ. Trimming cost V 4 bases and J 4 bases, with 11 bases left between them. There are 14 residues in the CDR3. CDR3 coding DNA: TGCGCCAGCAGCCAAGACAGGAATAATGAAAAACTGTTTTTT. This sequence encodes CASSQDRNNEKLFF.

The chain has TRBV10-3 and TRBJ2-1; 8 bases agree with TRBD1. J lost 0 bases, V lost 8 bases, and 3 bases had no gene match. The CDR3 runs to 14 residues. CDR1 and CDR2 from the germline V gene are ENHRY and SYGVKD. The CDR3 protein is CAIGDRGSYNEQFF. The CDR3 nucleotides read TGTGCCATCGGAGACAGGGGCTCCTACAATGAGCAGTTCTTC.

The genes are TRBV2 and TRBJ2-2, with 11 bases fitting TRBD2. The CDR3 covers 17 residues. V lost 6 bases, J lost 5 bases, and 11 bases stayed unmatched. Germline V gene data show CDR1 as SNHLY and CDR2 as FYNNEI. The CDR3 DNA reads as TGTGCCAGCAGATCACTAGCGGGGGCTGGAGGGACCGGGGAGCTGTTTTTT. It is translated as CASRSLAGAGGTGELFF. The full variable domain, in which reference TRBV2 and TRBJ2-2 provide the parts outside the CDR3, is EPEVTQTPSHQVTQMGQEVILRCVPISNHLYFYWYRQILGQKVEFLVSFYNNEISEKSEIFDDQFSVERPDGSNFTLKIRSTKLEDSAMYFCASRSLAGAGGTGELFFGEGSRLTVL.

The chain recombines TRBV28 with TRBJ1-4; 9 bases are a match to TRBD1. The trim removed 8 bases at V and 8 bases at J, leaving 9 bases unmatched. The CDR3 is 14 amino acids. Germline values: CDR1 MDHEN, CDR2 SYDVKM. CDR3 in DNA: TGTGCCAGCTTCGAGGACAGGGGAGACGAAAAACTGTTTTTT. Residues: CASFEDRGDEKLFF.

This chain links TRBV11-2 with TRBJ2-7; TRBD1 is a possible D gene (5 bases). V gave up 1 base and J gave up 0 bases, with 16 bases separating them. Looked up from germline, CDR1 is SGHAT and CDR2 is FQNNGV. The CDR3 runs 17 residues. CDR3: CASSLGWGRASSYEQYF. The DNA of the CDR3 is TGTGCCAGCAGCTTAGGTTGGGGCCGGGCTTCCTCCTACGAGCAGTACTTC.

The chain uses TRBV14 and TRBJ2-4; the D gene is possibly TRBD1 (6 bases). Germline CDR1 reads SGHDN; CDR2 reads FVKESK. This CDR3 comprises 14 residues. Trimming shortened V by 1 base and J by 9 bases, and 13 bases separated the two germline ends. The CDR3 reads CASSQGGPEAIQYF. CDR3 sequence (DNA): TGTGCCAGCAGCCAAGGGGGGCCTGAGGCCATTCAGTACTTC.

The J gene is TRBJ2-3, the V gene TRBV4-3, with 7 bases aligning to TRBD2. The V gene end was trimmed by 0 bases and the J gene end by 6 bases; junction bases not matched to a gene: 12. This CDR3 comprises 17 residues. The germline V gene encodes CDR1 LGHNA and CDR2 YSLEER. CDR3 region: CASSQEGAGAPRDTQYF. The CDR3 DNA sequence: TGCGCCAGCAGCCAAGAAGGGGCGGGAGCCCCGAGGGATACGCAGTATTTT.

This clone was seen once. The rearrangement joins TRBV14 to TRBJ1-3; 8 positions match TRBD1. CDR1 is SGHDN and CDR2 is FVKESK in the germline V gene. This CDR3 has 16 residues. V shed 3 bases, J shed 5 bases, and the junction held 9 bases outside the gene matches. The CDR3 DNA reads as TGTGCCAGCAGCCATGGACAGGGAAGATATAGAAACACCATATATTTT. Its protein product is CASSHGQGRYRNTIYF.

In this sample, this clone is medium-sized. This chain connects TRBV5-8 to TRBJ2-7; D ambiguous. CDR1 is SGHTS and CDR2 is YDEGEE in the germline V gene. The CDR3 is made up of 13 amino acids. V gave up 7 bases and J gave up 0 bases, with 11 bases separating them. CDR3 region: CASDATSSYEQYF. As DNA, the CDR3 is TGTGCCAGCGACGCGACAAGCTCCTACGAGCAGTACTTC.

The J gene is TRBJ2-7, the V gene TRBV7-7, with 8 bases aligning to TRBD1. In germline, CDR1 is SSHAT, CDR2 FNYEAQ (reference sequence). The CDR3 covers 15 residues. The V gene end was trimmed by 5 bases and the J gene end by 5 bases; junction bases not matched to a gene: 11. CDR3 protein: CASSPRQGPNHEQYF. CDR3 sequence (DNA): TGTGCCAGCAGCCCCCGACAGGGGCCCAACCACGAGCAGTACTTC.

This sequence joins TRBV5-1 and TRBJ1-6; D may be TRBD1 (6 bases). The CDR3 loop spans 15 amino acids. Germline V gene data show CDR1 as SGHRS and CDR2 as YFSETQ. V gave up 1 base and J gave up 5 bases, with 10 bases separating them. CDR3 coding DNA: TGCGCCAGCAGCTTGATTCCAGGGGATAATTCACCCCTCCACTTT. Its protein is CASSLIPGDNSPLHF.

The genes are TRBV28 and TRBJ2-5; 7 nucleotides agree with TRBD2. From germline, CDR1 is MDHEN and CDR2 SYDVKM. Trimming took 5 bases from V and 5 from J; bases not matched to a gene: 11. The CDR3 loop spans 15 amino acids. CDR3 protein: CASSLPPEGGETQYF. For the CDR3, the DNA is TGTGCCAGCAGTCTACCCCCCGAGGGAGGGGAGACCCAGTACTTC.

The chain couples TRBV5-1 to TRBJ2-3; 7 nucleotides line up with TRBD1. J was trimmed by 2 bases and V by 1 base; bases with no gene match: 1. The CDR3 contains 14 residues. Germline CDR1 and CDR2: SGHRS and YFSETQ. The CDR3 here is CASSLTGVTDTQYF. For the CDR3, the DNA is TGCGCCAGCAGCTTGACAGGGGTCACAGATACGCAGTATTTT.

V usage is TRBV5-1 and J usage is TRBJ2-3, with 11 bases fitting TRBD2. CDR1 is SGHRS and CDR2 is YFSETQ in the germline V gene. V was clipped by 0 bases and J by 6 bases; unmatched bases: 9. This CDR3 spans 17 amino acids. CDR3 protein: CASSLAGGTSGADTQYF. Written as DNA, the CDR3 is TGCGCCAGCAGCTTGGCCGGGGGGACTAGCGGCGCGGATACGCAGTATTTT.

This clone is large within its sample. This chain links TRBV6-5 with TRBJ2-3; TRBD1 agrees at 8 bases. V was pared by 4 bases and J by 2 bases, with 2 bases of the junction left unmatched. Looked up from germline, CDR1 is MNHEY and CDR2 is SVGAGI. This CDR3 has 14 residues. CDR3 loop: CASSLTGATDTQYF. DNA of the CDR3: TGTGCCAGCAGTTTGACAGGGGCCACAGATACGCAGTATTTT.

This chain uses TRBV6-6 with TRBJ2-3; 8 nucleotides line up with TRBD2. The length of the CDR3 is 15 residues. The V gene's germline CDR1 is MNHNY and CDR2 SVGAGI (reference sequence). J gave up 2 bases and V 2 bases, and 3 bases lay outside the gene matches. CDR3 region: CASSYAGGTTDTQYF. Written as DNA, the CDR3 is TGTGCCAGCAGTTACGCGGGGGGAACCACAGATACGCAGTATTTT.

The chain has TRBV5-6 and TRBJ2-7; D is perhaps TRBD1 (5 bases). From germline, CDR1 is SGHDT and CDR2 YYEEEE. This CDR3 comprises 13 residues. Trimming stripped 4 bases from V and 3 bases from J, with 11 bases between. The CDR3 sequence is CASSPSGYYEQYF. CDR3 coding DNA: TGTGCCAGCAGCCCTTCAGGGTACTACGAGCAGTACTTC.